A selection of T cell receptor beta chains follows, all from one sample in a study of control samples from healthy donors and cancer patients. Profiled with immunoSEQ multiplex PCR; TCRdb holds only in-frame clones, not every one. Here the sample spans about 110,000 clones, more than 85% being singletons. Sequencing was carried out using blood. The receptors originated from a woman between 45 and 65 years old in good health. The CDR3 runs from the conserved cysteine through the conserved F or W. The order of the fields is clone size, V gene, J gene, D gene, CDR3 DNA, CDR3 protein. D genes are given only for firm matches. Expanded clones are given a class, and other clones once, few, many or no size at all.

-	TRBV5-1	TRBJ1-6	TRBD1	TGCGCCAGCAGCTTCGATGGACAGGGGACGCCAAATTCACCCCTCCACTTT	CASSFDGQGTPNSPLHF
-	TRBV15	TRBJ1-3	-	TGTGCCACCAGCAGAGATGTGGGATCTGGAAACACCATATATTTT	CATSRDVGSGNTIYF
-	TRBV18	TRBJ2-5	-	TGTGCCAGCTCACCGTATAGGACAGATAGACAAGAGACCCAGTACTTC	CASSPYRTDRQETQYF
-	TRBV10-3	TRBJ1-2	-	TGTGCCATCAGAGGTGACAGGACGGGAGGCTACACCTTC	CAIRGDRTGGYTF
-	TRBV7-9	TRBJ1-3	-	TGTGCCAGCAGCTTAGGGGGATCTGGAAACACCATATATTTT	CASSLGGSGNTIYF
-	TRBV19	TRBJ1-1	TRBD1	TGTGCCAGTAGTATCATGGCGGCAGGGGGCGCGGGAGCTTTCTTT	CASSIMAAGGAGAFF
-	TRBV9	TRBJ2-5	-	TGTGCCAGCTCCCCGGGGCTAGCAGGTCAAGAGACCCAGTACTTC	CASSPGLAGQETQYF
-	TRBV9	TRBJ2-1	-	TGTGCCAGCAGCGGAGGGTCTGGGAATGAGCAGTTCTTC	CASSGGSGNEQFF
-	TRBV4-3	TRBJ2-1	-	TGCGCCAGCAGCCAAGATCTGGGGCGGAACAATGAGCAGTTCTTC	CASSQDLGRNNEQFF
-	TRBV11-2	TRBJ2-5	TRBD2	TGTGCCAGCAGCTTAGCGGGACTAGCGGGAGTGGAGACCCAGTACTTC	CASSLAGLAGVETQYF
-	TRBV19	TRBJ1-1	-	TGTGCCAGTAGTATCGGGGTCGCTGAAGCTTTCTTT	CASSIGVAEAFF
-	TRBV11-2	TRBJ2-1	-	TGTGCCAGCAGCCTCGGGACCTACAATGAGCAGTTCTTC	CASSLGTYNEQFF
-	TRBV18	TRBJ1-2	TRBD1	TGTGCCAGCTCACCCACGGAACAGGGGGTGACCTCTAACTATGGCTACACCTTC	CASSPTEQGVTSNYGYTF
once	TRBV6-6	TRBJ1-6	-	TGTGCCAGCAACCGACCGGAAGGAGAAGCACCCCTCCACTTT	CASNRPEGEAPLHF
-	TRBV23-1	TRBJ2-2	TRBD1	TGCGCCAGCAGTCAAAACAGGGGGGTCAACACCGGGGAGCTGTTTTTT	CASSQNRGVNTGELFF
-	TRBV6-2/TRBV6-3	TRBJ1-1	-	TGTGCCAGCAGTTACATAGGAGGACTTAACACTGAAGCTTTCTTT	CASSYIGGLNTEAFF
-	TRBV5-4	TRBJ2-3	TRBD2	TGTGCCAGCAGCCAGAGGAGTAGCGGGGGTACAGATACGCAGTATTTT	CASSQRSSGGTDTQYF
-	TRBV9	TRBJ2-1	TRBD1	TGTGCCAGCAACCAAGGGGGTAGCAGGGGGAGATTGTACAATGAGCAGTTCTTC	CASNQGGSRGRLYNEQFF
-	TRBV20-1	TRBJ2-1	-	TGCAGTGCTGCAAGCGGTAAGCAGTTCTTC	CSAASGKQFF
-	TRBV11-2	TRBJ2-1	-	TGTGCCAGCAGCTTAGTACATGAGCAGTTCTTC	CASSLVHEQFF
-	TRBV3-1/TRBV3-2	TRBJ2-5	-	TGTGCCAGCAGCCAAATGGGACTTCCTACAACGGAGACCCAGTACTTC	CASSQMGLPTTETQYF
-	TRBV12-3/TRBV12-4	TRBJ1-2	-	TGTGCCAGCAGTTTAGCGCTGTATGGCTACACCTTC	CASSLALYGYTF
-	TRBV11-2	TRBJ2-1	TRBD2	TGTGCCAGCAGGCAGCGGGGCGACCCGAATGAGCAGTTCTTC	CASRQRGDPNEQFF
-	TRBV3-1/TRBV3-2	TRBJ2-3	-	TGTGCCAGCAGCCAAGGGGGGACTGTAATTTCTAGCACAGATACGCAGTATTTT	CASSQGGTVISSTDTQYF
once	TRBV19	TRBJ2-2	-	TGTGCCATCACCGGCGATACCGGGGAGCTGTTTTTT	CAITGDTGELFF